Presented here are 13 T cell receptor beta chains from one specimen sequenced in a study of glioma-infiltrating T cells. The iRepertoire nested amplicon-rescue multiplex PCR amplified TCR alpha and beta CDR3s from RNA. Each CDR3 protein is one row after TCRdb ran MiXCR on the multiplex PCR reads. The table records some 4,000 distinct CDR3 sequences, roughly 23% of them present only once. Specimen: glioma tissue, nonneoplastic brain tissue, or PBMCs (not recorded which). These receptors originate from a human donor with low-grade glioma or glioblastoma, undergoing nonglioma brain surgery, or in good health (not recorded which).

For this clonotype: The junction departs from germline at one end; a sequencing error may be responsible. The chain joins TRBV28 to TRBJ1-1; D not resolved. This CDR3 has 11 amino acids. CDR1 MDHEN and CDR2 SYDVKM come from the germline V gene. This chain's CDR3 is CASTFSTEAFF. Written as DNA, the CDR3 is TGTGCCAGCACTTTCAGCACTGAAGCCTTCTTT.

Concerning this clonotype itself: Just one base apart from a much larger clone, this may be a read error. CDR3 protein: CASSPSRGVGQETHYF. The CDR3 nucleotides are TGTGCCAGCAGCCCGAGCAGGGGAGTAGGGCAAGAGACCCACTACTTC. The chain carries TRBV13 and TRBJ2-5; maybe TRBD1 (6 bases). Per the germline V gene, CDR1 is PRHDT and CDR2 is FYEKMQ (reference sequence). CDR3 size: 16 residues.

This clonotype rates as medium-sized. The CDR3: CATLPGLVGTDTQYF. The CDR3 DNA reads TGTGCCACTCTCCCGGGGCTGGTCGGCACAGATACGCAGTATTTT. The chain employs TRBV12-3 or TRBV12-4 and TRBJ2-3; D is perhaps TRBD1 or TRBD2 (5 bases each). Trimming pared 10 bases from V and 1 base from J, leaving 18 bases between. CDR3 length equals 15 residues.

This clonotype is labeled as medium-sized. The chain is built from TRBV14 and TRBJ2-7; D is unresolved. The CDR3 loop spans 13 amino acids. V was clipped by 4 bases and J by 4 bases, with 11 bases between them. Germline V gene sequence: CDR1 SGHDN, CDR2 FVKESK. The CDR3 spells CASSLQGFYEQYF. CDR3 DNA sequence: TGTGCCAGCAGCCTTCAAGGGTTTTACGAGCAGTACTTC.

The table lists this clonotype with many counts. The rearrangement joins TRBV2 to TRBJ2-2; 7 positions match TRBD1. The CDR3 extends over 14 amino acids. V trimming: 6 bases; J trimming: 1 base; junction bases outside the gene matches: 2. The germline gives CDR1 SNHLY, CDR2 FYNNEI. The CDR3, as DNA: TGTGCCAGCAGACGGGACAGGAACACCGGGGAGCTGTTTTTT. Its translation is CASRRDRNTGELFF.

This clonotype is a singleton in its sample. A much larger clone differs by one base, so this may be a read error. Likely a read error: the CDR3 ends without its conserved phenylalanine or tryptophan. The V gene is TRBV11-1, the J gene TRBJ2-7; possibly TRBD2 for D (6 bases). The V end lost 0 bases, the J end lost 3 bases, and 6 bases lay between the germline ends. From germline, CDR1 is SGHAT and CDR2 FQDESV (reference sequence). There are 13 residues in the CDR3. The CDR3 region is CASSLARGYEQYS. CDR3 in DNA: TGTGCCAGCAGCTTAGCGCGGGGCTACGAGCAGTACTCC.

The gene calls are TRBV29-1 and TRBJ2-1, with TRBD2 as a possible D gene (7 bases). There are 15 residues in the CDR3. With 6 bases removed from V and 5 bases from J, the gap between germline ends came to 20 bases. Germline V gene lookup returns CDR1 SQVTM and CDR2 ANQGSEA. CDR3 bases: TGCAGCGTGGCGGGCCGGGGGGCATCCAACAATGAGCAGTTCTTC. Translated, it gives CSVAGRGASNNEQFF.

CDR3 region: CSVEGSVRASNEQFF. As DNA, the CDR3 is TGCAGCGTTGAAGGTTCTGTGCGGGCCAGCAATGAGCAGTTCTTC. The V call is TRBV29-1, the J call TRBJ2-1; possibly TRBD2 for D (5 bases). The V and J ends lost 1 base and 6 bases respectively, with 16 bases between them. This CDR3 comprises 15 residues. Germline-derived CDR1 and CDR2 are SQVTM and ANQGSEA.

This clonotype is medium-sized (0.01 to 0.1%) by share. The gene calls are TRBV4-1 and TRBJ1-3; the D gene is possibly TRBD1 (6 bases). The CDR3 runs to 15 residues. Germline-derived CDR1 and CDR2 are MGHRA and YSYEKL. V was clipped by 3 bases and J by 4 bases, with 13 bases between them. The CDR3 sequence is CASSQEGTLGNTIYF. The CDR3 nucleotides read TGCGCCAGCAGCCAGGAGGGGACACTCGGAAACACCATATATTTT.

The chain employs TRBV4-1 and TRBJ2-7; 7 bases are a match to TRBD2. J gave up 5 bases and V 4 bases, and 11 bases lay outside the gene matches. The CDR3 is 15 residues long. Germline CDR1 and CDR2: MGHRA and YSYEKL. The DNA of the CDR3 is TGCGCCAGCAGCCCGGTATGGGGGGGAACCCACGAGCAGTACTTC. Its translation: CASSPVWGGTHEQYF.

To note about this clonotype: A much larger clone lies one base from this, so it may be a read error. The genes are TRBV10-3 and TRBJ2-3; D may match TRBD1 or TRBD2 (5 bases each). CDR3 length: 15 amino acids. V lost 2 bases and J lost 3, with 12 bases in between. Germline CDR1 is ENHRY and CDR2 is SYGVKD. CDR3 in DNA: TGTGCCATCAGTGAGACCCGGGACCCAACAGATACGCAGTATTTT. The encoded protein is CAISETRDPTDTQYF.

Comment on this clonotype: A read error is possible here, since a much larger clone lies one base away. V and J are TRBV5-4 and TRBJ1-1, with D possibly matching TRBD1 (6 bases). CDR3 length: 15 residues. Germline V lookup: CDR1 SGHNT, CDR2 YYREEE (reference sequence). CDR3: CAGSYTTGTFTEAFF. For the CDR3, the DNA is TGTGCCGGCAGCTATACTACAGGGACCTTCACTGAAGCTTTCTTT.

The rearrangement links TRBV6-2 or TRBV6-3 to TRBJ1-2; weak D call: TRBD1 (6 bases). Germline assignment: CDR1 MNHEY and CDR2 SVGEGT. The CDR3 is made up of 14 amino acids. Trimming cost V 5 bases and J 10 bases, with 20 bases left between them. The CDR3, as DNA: TGTGCCAGCAGTGCCGGGGCAGGGGTGGCTGACTACACCTTC. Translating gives CASSAGAGVADYTF.